The 24 T cell receptor beta chains below were found in one sample sequenced in a study of T cells in localized non-small cell lung cancer. TCRdb's table, derived via immunoSEQ multiplex PCR, lists solely in-frame clones and lacks some. Among 15,000 to 20,000 clones listed, around 88% were seen once. The material was peripheral blood, obtained before any cancer treatment. The receptors were sampled from an older male donor with stage III lung adenocarcinoma.

The rearrangement links TRBV4-1 to TRBJ1-4, with D possibly TRBD1 on 5 matching bases. This CDR3 is 15 amino acids long. Trimming stripped 4 bases from V and 4 bases from J, with 13 bases between. CDR1 and CDR2 from the germline V gene are MGHRA and YSYEKL. The CDR3 DNA is TGCGCCAGCAGCCGCTCCGGGACGGTTAATGAAAAACTGTTTTTT. It is translated as CASSRSGTVNEKLFF.

This clone was detected only a few times. The V gene is TRBV28, the J gene TRBJ1-2; unclear D gene. The CDR3 is made up of 14 amino acids. Per the germline V gene, CDR1 is MDHEN and CDR2 is SYDVKM. Trimming removed 5 bases at V and 8 bases at J, with 18 bases between. CDR3 DNA: TGTGCCAGCAGTCCTAGAAGTCCTTATTCCGGCTACACCTTC. This sequence encodes CASSPRSPYSGYTF.

This chain connects TRBV5-1 to TRBJ2-7, with D tentatively TRBD1 or TRBD2 (5 bases each). The CDR3 length is 14 residues. The germline V gene has CDR1 SGHRS and CDR2 YFSETQ. Trimming shortened V by 0 bases and J by 4 bases, and 11 bases separated the two germline ends. In DNA form, the CDR3 reads TGCGCCAGCAGCTTGGGGGACGCTTTGTACGAGCAGTACTTC. Translated: CASSLGDALYEQYF.

The genes are TRBV6-1 and TRBJ2-3, with a tentative D call TRBD1 (6 bases). V lost 10 bases to trimming and J lost 2 bases, with 13 bases between them. Per germline, CDR1 MNHNS and CDR2 SASEGT. This CDR3 is built from 13 residues. Here the CDR3 reads CATGGSHTDTQYF. The DNA of the CDR3 is TGTGCCACTGGGGGCTCCCACACAGATACGCAGTATTTT.

This clone was recorded a few times. V and J are TRBV9 and TRBJ2-3; 13 nucleotides align to TRBD2. CDR1 and CDR2 (germline): SGDLS, YYNGEE. Losses at the gene ends were 4 bases for V and 6 bases for J; bases not matched to a gene: 17. This CDR3 has 19 amino acids. CDR3 DNA sequence: TGTGCCAGCAGCACGGGAGGGGGGACTAGCGGGACCCCAATGGATACGCAGTATTTT. Translation: CASSTGGGTSGTPMDTQYF.

This sequence joins TRBV5-4 and TRBJ1-1; D is unclear. Trimming left V 4 bases short and J 0 bases short, with 10 bases between. Per germline, CDR1 SGHNT and CDR2 YYREEE (reference sequence). This CDR3 has 14 residues. The CDR3 DNA reads TGTGCCAGCAGCGCAAGACTGGTGAACACTGAAGCTTTCTTT. This sequence encodes CASSARLVNTEAFF.

The J gene is TRBJ2-5, the V gene TRBV5-1; D call uncertain. CDR1 is SGHRS and CDR2 is YFSETQ in the germline V gene. This CDR3 has 14 residues. V lost 5 bases and J lost 3, with 14 bases in between. CDR3: CASSLRAVKETQYF. The CDR3 DNA reads TGCGCCAGCAGTCTCCGGGCAGTTAAAGAGACCCAGTACTTC.

The chain uses TRBV19 and TRBJ1-4; TRBD1 agrees at 10 bases. The CDR3 extends over 15 amino acids. V lost 6 bases and J lost 8; bases outside the gene matches: 9. Germline V gene data show CDR1 as LNHDA and CDR2 as SQIVND (reference sequence). CDR3 sequence reads: CASSRRDRGDEKLFF. The CDR3 nucleotides read TGTGCCAGTAGCCGCCGGGACAGGGGAGACGAAAAACTGTTTTTT.

The CDR3 spells CASSLIGQANEKLFF. The CDR3 region has the DNA TGTGCCAGCAGCTTGATAGGGCAGGCAAATGAAAAACTGTTTTTT. The chain combines TRBV5-6 with TRBJ1-4; D gene uncertain. Trimming cost V 1 base and J 5 bases, with 12 bases left between them. This CDR3 has 15 amino acids. Germline loops: CDR1 SGHDT, CDR2 YYEEEE.

The chain recombines TRBV7-3 with TRBJ2-1, with 12 bases aligning to TRBD2. V gave up 5 bases and J gave up 9 bases; unmatched junction bases: 5. This CDR3 is 14 amino acids long. Germline CDR1 reads SGHTA; CDR2 reads FQGTGA. The DNA of the CDR3 is TGTGCCAGCAGCCCTGGACTAGCGGGGAGTGAGCAGTTCTTC. Encoded protein: CASSPGLAGSEQFF.

This clone was observed a few times. The V gene is TRBV30, the J gene TRBJ2-5; 7 bases are shared with TRBD1. V was pared by 4 bases and J by 2 bases, with 7 bases of the junction left unmatched. Looked up from germline, CDR1 is GTSNPN and CDR2 is SVGIG (reference sequence). The CDR3 length is 14 residues. The CDR3: CAWKRQGTQETQYF. The CDR3, as DNA: TGTGCCTGGAAGCGACAGGGAACTCAAGAGACCCAGTACTTC.

The chain has TRBV6-5 and TRBJ1-3; D is ambiguous. CDR3 size: 13 residues. V lost 5 bases to trimming and J lost 10 bases, with 15 bases between them. CDR1 is MNHEY and CDR2 is SVGAGI in the germline V gene. The CDR3 sequence is CASSEGRGGTIYF. CDR3 sequence (DNA): TGTGCCAGCAGTGAAGGGAGAGGAGGAACCATATATTTT.

The CDR3 spells CASSLAVGGAGETQYF. The CDR3 DNA follows: TGTGCCAGCAGCTTAGCCGTCGGGGGGGCAGGGGAGACCCAGTACTTC. This sequence joins TRBV7-2 and TRBJ2-5; 8 positions match TRBD2. The CDR3 spans 16 residues. Trimming cost V 0 bases and J 5 bases; bases outside gene matches: 8. Germline V lookup: CDR1 SGHTA, CDR2 FQGNSA.

The V gene is TRBV30, the J gene TRBJ1-3; TRBD1 agrees at 9 bases. Germline values: CDR1 GTSNPN, CDR2 SVGIG (reference sequence). The ends lost 3 bases at V and 2 bases at J; junction bases unmatched: 14. This CDR3 is built from 18 residues. CDR3 sequence reads: CAWSVPRDRAFPGNTIYF. The CDR3 DNA sequence: TGTGCCTGGAGCGTACCGCGGGACAGGGCCTTTCCTGGAAACACCATATATTTT.

V usage is TRBV19 and J usage is TRBJ1-1, with 7 bases matching TRBD1. This CDR3 contains 15 residues. The trim removed 6 bases at V and 2 bases at J, leaving 9 bases unmatched. Germline CDR1 is LNHDA and CDR2 is SQIVND (reference sequence). The CDR3 DNA follows: TGTGCCAGTAGAAACCAGGGGGGGATCAACACTGAAGCTTTCTTT. Protein: CASRNQGGINTEAFF.

The chain has TRBV27 and TRBJ1-1, with D perhaps TRBD1 (6 bases). Germline V gene data show CDR1 as MNHEY and CDR2 as SMNVEV (reference sequence). V lost 5 bases and J 1 base, leaving 11 bases between the germline ends. The CDR3 has 14 amino acids. The CDR3 DNA reads TGTGCCAGCAGTCCCCAGACAGGGAACACTGAAGCTTTCTTT. Translating gives CASSPQTGNTEAFF.

The V call is TRBV21-1, the J call TRBJ2-7; whether TRBD2, the table's D call, matches the DNA was not checked. TRBV21-1 is marked as a pseudogene. This CDR3 contains 18 residues. The CDR3 protein is CASSKGKLLAGARYEQYF. The CDR3 DNA sequence: TGTGCCAGCAGCAAAGGAAAGCTACTAGCGGGGGCCCGCTACGAGCAGTACTTC.

This clone came up once. The chain has TRBV5-1 and TRBJ1-2; TRBD1 is a possible D gene (5 bases). CDR1 is SGHRS, CDR2 YFSETQ, per germline. This CDR3 is 13 amino acids long. Trimming removed 0 bases at V and 8 bases at J, with 11 bases between. The CDR3 spells CASSLDGARGYTF. The CDR3 DNA sequence: TGCGCCAGCAGCTTGGATGGGGCTCGGGGCTACACCTTC.

The rearrangement links TRBV9 to TRBJ2-5; maybe TRBD1 (5 bases). Deletions cut 0 bases from V and 5 bases from J, with 11 bases between. The length of the CDR3 is 14 residues. The germline V gene has CDR1 SGDLS and CDR2 YYNGEE. This CDR3 is CASSVDIRAETQYF. The CDR3 DNA sequence: TGTGCCAGCAGCGTAGACATCAGGGCGGAGACCCAGTACTTC.

This clone was detected only once. This chain joins TRBV11-2 and TRBJ1-2; D is unclear. CDR3 length: 17 residues. V lost 4 bases and J lost 7, with 25 bases in between. Germline lookup yields CDR1 SGHAT and CDR2 FQNNGV. CDR3 DNA: TGTGCCAGCAGCTCAATGAAGAGTGAGGGAGGAAGGGCTGGCTACACCTTC. Encoded protein: CASSSMKSEGGRAGYTF.

The chain recombines TRBV5-8 with TRBJ2-3; 10 bases agree with TRBD1. V shed 3 bases and J 3 bases; nucleotides not matched to a gene: 4. This CDR3 has 15 amino acids. The germline V gene encodes CDR1 SGHTS and CDR2 YDEGEE. The CDR3 DNA follows: TGTGCCAGCAGCTCGGACAGGGGGGGAACAGATACGCAGTATTTT. Translating it yields CASSSDRGGTDTQYF.

The V call is TRBV5-1, the J call TRBJ2-3; 7 bases fit TRBD2. V was pared by 0 bases and J by 2 bases, with 12 bases of the junction left unmatched. CDR1 SGHRS and CDR2 YFSETQ come from the germline V gene. The CDR3 length is 18 residues. The CDR3 nucleotides are TGCGCCAGCAGCTTGGGGACTAGGACGGGGAGATTCACAGATACGCAGTATTTT. As protein: CASSLGTRTGRFTDTQYF.

J is TRBJ2-5 and V is TRBV19; possible D gene TRBD2, 5 bases. Trimming pared 2 bases from V and 4 bases from J, leaving 11 bases between. The V gene's germline CDR1 is LNHDA and CDR2 SQIVND (reference sequence). The CDR3 has 14 amino acids. CDR3 sequence: CASSISAGRETQYF. The CDR3 nucleotides are TGTGCCAGTAGTATATCGGCGGGCAGAGAGACCCAGTACTTC.

CDR3 in amino acids: CAINPGDDEQFF. CDR3 DNA: TGTGCCATCAACCCAGGGGACGATGAGCAGTTCTTC. The chain employs TRBV10-3 and TRBJ2-1; tentative D call: TRBD1 (6 bases). Germline V gene lookup returns CDR1 ENHRY and CDR2 SYGVKD. V was clipped by 7 bases and J by 8 bases, with 12 bases between them. The CDR3 is 12 amino acids.